The 30 T cell receptor beta chains presented below share a single source sample, sequenced in a study of shared clonotypes between healthy human individuals. Using immunoSEQ multiplex PCR, the repertoire was profiled, and TCRdb retains in-frame clones only, with some absent. The data show millions of clones, 95% seen once. The sequenced material came from naive CD4+ T cells sorted from blood. The subset here: CD45RA+ positively selected. These receptors came from a young man in good health.

The chain is built from TRBV2 and TRBJ1-3; 9 bases fit TRBD1. The germline V gene encodes CDR1 SNHLY and CDR2 FYNNEI. The CDR3 has 16 residues. V shed 11 bases, J shed 0 bases, and the junction held 11 bases outside the gene matches. The CDR3 region is CAVDRDRASSGNTIYF. DNA for the CDR3: TGTGCCGTCGACCGGGACAGGGCCTCCTCTGGAAACACCATATATTTT.

In its sample, this clone was seen a few times. This chain links TRBV5-4 with TRBJ2-1; D is undetermined. The V gene's germline CDR1 is SGHNT and CDR2 YYREEE (reference sequence). CDR3 length: 14 amino acids. The germline V and J ends were trimmed by 4 bases and 4 bases, with 12 bases remaining between them. The CDR3: CASSLSTLYNEQFF. The DNA for the CDR3 is TGTGCCAGCAGCCTATCGACATTATACAATGAGCAGTTCTTC.

The chain links TRBV6-1 to TRBJ1-2, with D hard to call. Trimming left V 2 bases short and J 1 base short, with 11 bases between. Germline lookup yields CDR1 MNHNS and CDR2 SASEGT. The CDR3 spans 15 residues. In nucleotides, the CDR3 is TGTGCCAGCAGTGAACGCATAGGAATTAACTATGGCTACACCTTC. Translation gives CASSERIGINYGYTF.

Regarding this clone: Other DNA sequences in the sample encode the same CDR3. The DNA of the CDR3 is TGTGCCATCAGTGTCGGACTAGAGACCCAGTACTTC. This encodes CAISVGLETQYF. The chain recombines TRBV10-3 with TRBJ2-5; D might be TRBD2 (5 bases). CDR1 and CDR2 (germline): ENHRY, SYGVKD. Trimming cost V 4 bases and J 4 bases, with 7 bases left between them. CDR3 length equals 12 residues.

The V and J genes are TRBV5-1 and TRBJ1-3, with 7 nucleotides matching TRBD1. Trimming removed 4 bases from V and 3 bases from J; junction bases left unmatched: 4. The CDR3 extends over 14 amino acids. Germline lookup yields CDR1 SGHRS and CDR2 YFSETQ. The CDR3 DNA reads as TGCGCCAGCAGCGTGACAGGGTTTGGAAACACCATATATTTT. Amino acids: CASSVTGFGNTIYF. The full variable domain, its missing parts supplied by reference TRBV5-1 and TRBJ1-3, is KAGVTQTPRYLIKTRGQQVTLSCSPISGHRSVSWYQQTPGQGLQFLFEYFSETQRNKGNFPGRFSGRQFSNSRSEMNVSTLELGDSALYLCASSVTGFGNTIYFGEGSWLTVV.

The chain combines TRBV19 with TRBJ2-3, with 9 bases that match TRBD2. V was clipped by 0 bases and J by 0 bases; unmatched bases: 1. The germline gives CDR1 LNHDA, CDR2 SQIVND (reference sequence). The CDR3 spans 16 residues. The CDR3 reads CASSIDAGGSTDTQYF. The CDR3, as DNA: TGTGCCAGTAGTATAGACGCGGGAGGGAGCACAGATACGCAGTATTTT.

The chain links TRBV27 to TRBJ2-7; D might be TRBD1 (6 bases). V was shortened by 0 bases and J by 2 bases, with 11 bases between the two germline ends. Germline CDR1 is MNHEY and CDR2 is SMNVEV (reference sequence). This CDR3 is built from 15 residues. CDR3 in DNA: TGTGCCAGCAGTTTATCGGGGGCCGGGGCCTACGAGCAGTACTTC. This gives the protein CASSLSGAGAYEQYF.

This chain connects TRBV6-4 to TRBJ1-2, with D possibly matching TRBD1 (6 bases). The V and J ends lost 5 bases and 2 bases respectively, with 9 bases between them. CDR1 MRHNA and CDR2 SNTAGT come from the germline V gene. CDR3 length equals 13 residues. In nucleotides, the CDR3 is TGTGCCAGCAGTCCCGACAGGAACTATGGCTACACCTTC. It translates to CASSPDRNYGYTF.

The J gene is TRBJ2-4, the V gene TRBV5-5; D not resolved. This CDR3 is built from 13 residues. Trimming shortened V by 0 bases and J by 7 bases, and 8 bases separated the two germline ends. CDR1 and CDR2 from the germline V gene are SGHKS and YYEKEE (reference sequence). In DNA form, the CDR3 reads TGTGCCAGCAGCTTGGGGATTGGGAACATTCAGTACTTC. It encodes CASSLGIGNIQYF. Looking up the rest from reference TRBV5-5 and TRBJ2-4 gives the full variable domain: DAGVTQSPTHLIKTRGQQVTLRCSPISGHKSVSWYQQVLGQGPQFIFQYYEKEERGRGNFPDRFSARQFPNYSSELNVNALLLGDSALYLCASSLGIGNIQYFGAGTRLSVL.

The CDR3 nucleotides are TGTGCCAGCAGTGTAGGGTTAGCAGAGACCCAGTACTTC. Translating it yields CASSVGLAETQYF. V usage is TRBV6-1 and J usage is TRBJ2-5; D remains unclear. CDR3 length equals 13 residues. Germline CDR1 is MNHNS and CDR2 is SASEGT. The V gene lost 4 bases and the J gene lost 4 bases, with 10 bases spanning the gap.

The CDR3 nucleotides are TGCGCCAGCAGCTTGGAGGGGCAGGCACCCGCTTTGGGAGCTTTCTTT. Protein product: CASSLEGQAPALGAFF. The rearrangement joins TRBV5-1 to TRBJ1-1; D perhaps matches TRBD1 (5 bases). Germline loops: CDR1 SGHRS, CDR2 YFSETQ. V lost 0 bases, J lost 10 bases, and 22 bases lay in between. The CDR3 is 16 amino acids.

This clone was seen just once. This chain links TRBV19 with TRBJ2-7, with D uncertain. Trimming took 3 bases from V and 2 from J, leaving 14 bases between them. This CDR3 contains 15 residues. CDR1 LNHDA and CDR2 SQIVND come from the germline V gene (reference sequence). The CDR3 sequence: CASSIRQERAYEQYF. In DNA, the CDR3 is TGTGCCAGTAGTATTAGGCAGGAAAGAGCCTACGAGCAGTACTTC.

The rearrangement links TRBV2 to TRBJ2-3, with D hard to call. Germline V CDR1 and CDR2: SNHLY, FYNNEI. V lost 11 bases and J 2 bases, leaving 11 bases between the germline ends. The CDR3 consists of 12 residues. This CDR3 reads CAGKRTTDTQYF. The CDR3 DNA reads as TGTGCCGGTAAACGCACCACAGATACGCAGTATTTT.

In this sample, this clone turned up once. The J gene is TRBJ2-5, the V gene TRBV19; D is possibly TRBD2 (5 bases). Trimming stripped 5 bases from V and 2 bases from J, with 9 bases between. This CDR3 is 13 amino acids long. Germline assignment: CDR1 LNHDA and CDR2 SQIVND (reference sequence). The CDR3 region has the DNA TGTGCCAGTAGTGCCCCGGGACAAGAGACCCAGTACTTC. It translates to CASSAPGQETQYF.

The chain uses TRBV30 and TRBJ1-1; D gene ambiguous. V shed 1 base and J shed 10 bases, with 10 bases lying between them. The CDR3 consists of 11 residues. Germline V gene lookup returns CDR1 GTSNPN and CDR2 SVGIG (reference sequence). In DNA form, the CDR3 reads TGTGCCTGGAGTGCCCCGTCCAGAGCTTTCTTT. This codes for CAWSAPSRAFF.

The gene calls are TRBV2 and TRBJ2-7; 14 bases match TRBD2. Trimming removed 11 bases from V and 4 bases from J; junction bases left unmatched: 10. The V gene's germline CDR1 is SNHLY and CDR2 FYNNEI. This CDR3 comprises 15 residues. This chain's CDR3 is CAGLGLAGESYEQYF. CDR3 sequence (DNA): TGTGCCGGGCTGGGACTAGCGGGAGAATCGTACGAGCAGTACTTC.

This clone occurred once. This CDR3 is CASSSISGSSYEQYF. CDR3 sequence (DNA): TGCGCCAGCAGCTCCATTTCGGGGAGCTCCTACGAGCAGTACTTC. V gene TRBV5-1 combines with J gene TRBJ2-7; D is possibly TRBD2 (5 bases). With 3 bases removed from V and 0 bases from J, the gap between germline ends came to 13 bases. Per the germline V gene, CDR1 is SGHRS and CDR2 is YFSETQ. CDR3 length: 15 residues.

Points on this clone: Within the sample, other DNA sequences also encode this same CDR3. Here the CDR3 reads CASSLETAYNEQFF. The CDR3 DNA reads TGCGCCAGCAGCTTGGAGACAGCCTACAATGAGCAGTTCTTC. This sequence joins TRBV5-1 and TRBJ2-1; TRBD1 is a possible D gene (5 bases). There are 14 residues in the CDR3. Germline V gene lookup returns CDR1 SGHRS and CDR2 YFSETQ. With 0 bases removed from V and 2 bases from J, the gap between germline ends came to 6 bases. Variable domain in full (rest from reference TRBV5-1 and TRBJ2-1): KAGVTQTPRYLIKTRGQQVTLSCSPISGHRSVSWYQQTPGQGLQFLFEYFSETQRNKGNFPGRFSGRQFSNSRSEMNVSTLELGDSALYLCASSLETAYNEQFFGPGTRLTVL.

The CDR3 nucleotides read TGTGCCAGCCTTCCGAGGGGATCGGGCTACACCTTC. It is translated as CASLPRGSGYTF. This sequence joins TRBV28 and TRBJ1-2, with a possible D match to TRBD1 (5 bases). V was shortened by 8 bases and J by 8 bases, with 15 bases between the two germline ends. The CDR3 consists of 12 residues. In germline, CDR1 is MDHEN, CDR2 SYDVKM.

V and J are TRBV30 and TRBJ2-3, with D unresolved. This CDR3 is built from 11 residues. Deletions cut 2 bases from V and 10 bases from J, with 10 bases between. Germline V gives CDR1 GTSNPN, CDR2 SVGIG (reference sequence). The DNA for the CDR3 is TGTGCCTGGAGTACCGGCGGCGCGCAGTATTTT. This sequence encodes CAWSTGGAQYF.

A single count supports this clone. The V and J genes are TRBV11-2 and TRBJ2-7, with 7 bases identical to TRBD1. The CDR3 runs to 14 residues. The trim removed 5 bases at V and 0 bases at J, leaving 4 bases unmatched. CDR1 and CDR2 (germline): SGHAT, FQNNGV. The CDR3 bases are TGTGCCAGCAGCCAAAGGGACAGCTCCTACGAGCAGTACTTC. Translation: CASSQRDSSYEQYF.

The chain recombines TRBV11-3 with TRBJ2-3; 10 bases match TRBD2. This CDR3 has 16 residues. In germline, CDR1 is SGHNT, CDR2 YENEEA. Trimming took 3 bases from V and 1 from J; bases not matched to a gene: 4. CDR3 sequence: CASSFQSGRGTDTQYF. CDR3 nucleotides: TGTGCCAGCAGCTTTCAAAGCGGGAGGGGCACAGATACGCAGTATTTT.

In this sample, this clone turned up a few times. This chain uses TRBV14 with TRBJ2-3; maybe TRBD1 (5 bases). This CDR3 has 13 amino acids. Germline assignment: CDR1 SGHDN and CDR2 FVKESK. V dropped 2 bases and J dropped 9 bases, with 12 bases sitting between them. CDR3 nucleotides: TGTGCCAGCAGCCAACCCTCAGGGTACACGCAGTATTTT. This codes for CASSQPSGYTQYF.

V and J are TRBV11-3 and TRBJ2-7, with a weak D call TRBD1 (5 bases). Germline values: CDR1 SGHNT, CDR2 YENEEA. V was pared by 1 base and J by 6 bases, with 13 bases between. This CDR3 is built from 14 residues. CDR3 sequence (DNA): TGTGCCAGCAGCTTAGGGCCAGGGATAAGCGAGCAGTACTTC. Amino acids: CASSLGPGISEQYF.

The chain joins TRBV9 to TRBJ2-7; D is ambiguous. The CDR3 has 12 amino acids. V was clipped by 4 bases and J by 2 bases, with 7 bases between them. CDR1 and CDR2 from the germline V gene are SGDLS and YYNGEE. The DNA of the CDR3 is TGTGCCAGCAGCCTCCGTCCCTACGAGCAGTACTTC. It codes for CASSLRPYEQYF.

The chain couples TRBV4-3 to TRBJ2-7; tentatively, D is TRBD2 (5 bases). V gave up 2 bases and J gave up 4 bases, with 21 bases separating them. The CDR3 runs to 17 residues. The germline V gene has CDR1 LGHNA and CDR2 YSLEER. CDR3 region: CASSQTTFRHSGYEQYF. The CDR3 bases are TGCGCCAGCAGCCAAACCACCTTCAGGCACAGCGGATACGAGCAGTACTTC.

The chain recombines TRBV5-1 with TRBJ2-3, with D perhaps matching TRBD1 (5 bases). Germline CDR1 SGHRS, CDR2 YFSETQ. This CDR3 region has 15 residues. Trimming removed 0 bases at V and 2 bases at J, with 10 bases between. For the CDR3, the DNA is TGCGCCAGCAGCTTGGCAGGGAAACCCACAGATACGCAGTATTTT. This gives the protein CASSLAGKPTDTQYF.

This chain connects TRBV11-2 to TRBJ2-1; 9 positions agree with TRBD1. After removal of 3 bases from V and 5 bases from J, the junction contained 5 bases not matched to a gene. Germline V gives CDR1 SGHAT, CDR2 FQNNGV. The CDR3 spans 15 residues. This chain's CDR3 is CASSFTGGNDNEQFF. As DNA, the CDR3 is TGTGCCAGCAGCTTCACAGGGGGCAATGACAATGAGCAGTTCTTC. The entire variable domain, with the rest obtained from reference TRBV11-2 and TRBJ2-1, is as follows: EAGVAQSPRYKIIEKRQSVAFWCNPISGHATLYWYQQILGQGPKLLIQFQNNGVVDDSQLPKDRFSAERLKGVDSTLKIQPAKLEDSAVYLCASSFTGGNDNEQFFGPGTRLTVL.

This clone was seen only once. V gene TRBV6-1 combines with J gene TRBJ2-3; 11 bases match TRBD2. J lost 7 bases, V lost 1 base, and 4 bases had no gene match. Germline CDR1 and CDR2: MNHNS and SASEGT. This CDR3 comprises 15 residues. Here the CDR3 reads CASSEGLAGSNTQYF. The DNA of the CDR3 is TGTGCCAGCAGTGAAGGACTAGCGGGGTCGAATACGCAGTATTTT.

The chain is built from TRBV19 and TRBJ2-5; D could derive from TRBD1 or TRBD2 (6 bases each). Looked up from germline, CDR1 is LNHDA and CDR2 is SQIVND (reference sequence). Trimming cost V 4 bases and J 7 bases, with 13 bases left between them. The length of the CDR3 is 13 residues. The CDR3: CASSTGGPSTQYF. The CDR3 DNA is TGTGCCAGTAGTACCGGGGGCCCCTCGACCCAGTACTTC.